These T cell receptor beta chains were read from a single sample in a study of cytomegalovirus exposure and HLA in healthy donors. Profiling relied on immunoSEQ multiplex PCR, and the TCRdb table lists in-frame clones only, not all of them. The sample yields approximately 130,000 clones, approximately 89% seen once. Sequences were obtained from PBMCs. The receptors here all came from a woman aged 25 to 39 in good health and CMV-seropositive. CDR3s include the opening cysteine and the closing phenylalanine or tryptophan. D genes are given only for firm matches. Clone size, where shown, is once, few, many, or a class for clones that have expanded.

V	D	J	size	CDR3	DNA
TRBV28	.	TRBJ1-6	.	CASSLPTSSYNSPLHF	TGTGCCAGCAGTTTGCCGACAAGCTCCTATAATTCACCCCTCCACTTT
TRBV30	.	TRBJ2-4	.	CAWSALEDIQYF	TGTGCCTGGAGTGCTTTAGAGGACATTCAGTACTTC
TRBV10-3	TRBD2	TRBJ2-1	once	CAIIGTTTYNEQFF	TGTGCCATCATTGGGACTACTACCTACAATGAGCAGTTCTTC
TRBV28	TRBD1	TRBJ1-2	.	CAITQGNGYTF	TGTGCCATCACACAGGGGAATGGCTACACCTTC
TRBV15	TRBD2	TRBJ2-3	.	CATSRLAGGPDTQYF	TGTGCCACCAGCAGGCTAGCGGGAGGGCCAGATACGCAGTATTTT
TRBV10-3	TRBD1	TRBJ1-5	once	CAISESNRGHRAQHF	TGTGCCATCAGTGAGTCGAACAGGGGGCATCGAGCCCAGCATTTT
TRBV27	TRBD2	TRBJ2-2	.	CASSLYAGGANTGELFF	TGTGCCAGCAGTTTATACGCCGGGGGGGCGAACACCGGGGAGCTGTTTTTT
TRBV5-1	TRBD1	TRBJ1-1	few	CASSLKGAKDTEAFF	TGCGCCAGCAGCTTGAAGGGGGCAAAGGACACTGAAGCTTTCTTT
TRBV6-5	.	TRBJ2-3	.	CASAGGTDTQYF	TGTGCCAGCGCAGGGGGCACAGATACGCAGTATTTT
TRBV13	TRBD1	TRBJ2-7	.	CASKFGTGTYEQYF	TGTGCCAGCAAGTTCGGGACAGGGACCTACGAGCAGTACTTC
TRBV4-2	.	TRBJ1-4	.	CASSPFNEKLFF	TGTGCCAGCAGCCCCTTTAATGAAAAACTGTTTTTT
TRBV7-3	.	TRBJ2-3	.	CASSSSGDTQYF	TGTGCCAGCAGCTCCTCGGGAGATACGCAGTATTTT
TRBV6-5	TRBD2	TRBJ2-1	.	CASTLAGGLNEQFF	TGTGCCAGCACCTTAGCGGGGGGACTCAATGAGCAGTTCTTC
TRBV29-1	.	TRBJ2-5	.	CSTVRGETQYF	TGCAGCACAGTCAGAGGGGAGACCCAGTACTTC
TRBV19	TRBD2	TRBJ2-1	.	CASSRSGGAGNEQFF	TGTGCCAGTAGTAGAAGCGGGGGGGCAGGAAATGAGCAGTTCTTC
TRBV2	.	TRBJ1-1	.	CASSTGRAEAFF	TGTGCCAGCAGTACCGGGCGGGCCGAAGCTTTCTTT
TRBV4-2	.	TRBJ1-4	.	CASSQVGATNEKLFF	TGTGCCAGCAGCCAAGTGGGGGCTACTAATGAAAAACTGTTTTTT
TRBV5-1	TRBD2	TRBJ2-3	few	CASSLEAGGRTDTQYF	TGCGCCAGCAGCTTGGAAGCGGGGGGCCGCACAGATACGCAGTATTTT
TRBV19	TRBD1	TRBJ1-2	.	CASSIQGAQGYGYTF	TGTGCCAGTAGTATCCAGGGGGCGCAGGGCTATGGCTACACCTTC
TRBV5-1	TRBD2	TRBJ2-7	.	CASSSGGSGVHYEQYF	TGCGCCAGCAGCTCCGGGGGAAGCGGGGTACATTACGAGCAGTACTTC